The rows below give T cell receptor beta chains drawn from one sample of a study of CDR3 diversity in severe acne. One entry per CDR3 protein, called by TCRdb with MiXCR from the PCR reads. This table has some 85,000 distinct CDR3 sequences, 45% to 50% appearing once. What was sequenced was blood. These receptor sequences come from a male donor with severe acne vulgaris. CDR3s include the opening cysteine and the closing phenylalanine or tryptophan. D genes are given only for firm matches. The listing skips clone size in some rows; elsewhere it reads once, few, many or a size class.

v_call	clone_size	d_call	j_call	cdr3_nt	cdr3_aa
TRBV15	.	.	TRBJ2-3	TGTGCCACCAGCATAGAGGGCGCAAACAGGGATTTT	CATSIEGANRDF
TRBV5-6	many	.	TRBJ2-2	TGTGCCAGCAGCACCCAGCTAACCGGGGAGCTGTTTTTT	CASSTQLTGELFF
TRBV7-9	.	TRBD2	TRBJ2-2	TGTGCCAGCAGCTCCGAGCGGGAGGGCACCGGGGAGCTGTTTTTT	CASSSEREGTGELFF
TRBV24-1	.	TRBD1	TRBJ2-7	TGTGCCACCAGTGACTGGGACAGCTCCTACGAGCAGTACTTC	CATSDWDSSYEQYF
TRBV15	.	.	TRBJ2-3	TGTGCCACCAGCAGAGGGACAGATACGCAGTATTTT	CATSRGTDTQYF
TRBV20-1	once	TRBD2	TRBJ2-7	TGCAGTGCTAGGACTAGCGGTATCTACGAGCAGTACTTC	CSARTSGIYEQYF
TRBV24-1	.	.	TRBJ1-2	TGTGCCACCAGTGCGTGGACAACTAACTATGGCTACACCTTC	CATSAWTTNYGYTF
TRBV20-1	.	.	TRBJ1-1	TGCAGTGCTAGAGCTAGCGGAGAGAACACTGAAGCTTTCTTT	CSARASGENTEAFF
TRBV3-1	few	.	TRBJ2-3	TGTGCCAGCAGCCAAGCTGTCGACAGCACAGATACGCAGTATTTT	CASSQAVDSTDTQYF
TRBV5-1	.	.	TRBJ2-1	.	CAGSVGSGSIFF
TRBV7-2	medium-sized	TRBD2	TRBJ2-7	TGTGCCAGCAGCTTACCCACTAGCGGAAGCTCCTACGAGCAGTACTTC	CASSLPTSGSSYEQYF
TRBV19	many	.	TRBJ2-7	TGTGCCAGTAGGGGCAGGCCCTCCTACGAGCAGTACTTC	CASRGRPSYEQYF
TRBV6-1	.	TRBD2	TRBJ2-6	TGTGCCAGCAGTGGGACTAGCGGCTCTGGGGCCAACGTCCTGACTTTC	CASSGTSGSGANVLTF
TRBV5-1	.	TRBD1	TRBJ1-6	TGCGCCAGCAGCTTGGATGGACAGGGCTACAATTCACCCCTCCACTTT	CASSLDGQGYNSPLHF
TRBV6-2/TRBV6-3	.	TRBD2	TRBJ2-1	TGTGCCAGCATCATCGGGGGGGGGGACCGATACAATGAGCAGTTCTTC	CASIIGGGDRYNEQFF
TRBV20-1	many	TRBD2	TRBJ2-7	TGCAGCGGACTAGCGGGAGTTAAGCAGTACTTC	CSGLAGVKQYF
TRBV9	.	TRBD1	TRBJ2-5	TGTGCCAGCAGCATCGGACAGGTGGAGACCCAGTACTTC	CASSIGQVETQYF
TRBV7-9	.	TRBD2	TRBJ2-6	TGTGCCAGCAGCGGGCCGGGAGGAGAGGCTTTC	CASSGPGGEAF
TRBV4-1	.	.	TRBJ2-2	TGCGCCAGCAGCCACCACACCGGGGAGCTGTTTTTT	CASSHHTGELFF
TRBV6-2/TRBV6-3	.	TRBD1	TRBJ1-2	TGTGCCAGCAGTTCGGGACAGGGTTTGAGTCGCTATGGCTACACCTTC	CASSSGQGLSRYGYTF
TRBV4-1	.	TRBD2	TRBJ2-3	TGCGCCAGCAGCCGCGGGGGGCCAGATACGCAGTATTTT	CASSRGGPDTQYF
TRBV2	.	.	TRBJ1-2	TGTGCCAGCAGTGAAGCTCCGGACGCTAACTATGGCTACACCTTC	CASSEAPDANYGYTF
TRBV2	many	.	TRBJ2-2	TGTGCCAGCAGTGATCCGACAGCTGGGGAGCTGTTTTTT	CASSDPTAGELFF
TRBV7-9	.	.	TRBJ2-5	TGTGCCAGCAGCTTTCTTCAAGAGACCCAGTACTTC	CASSFLQETQYF
TRBV29-1	medium-sized	.	TRBJ2-7	TGCAGCGTACAAGGGAGGACGATAGACGAGCAGTACTTC	CSVQGRTIDEQYF
TRBV18	few	.	TRBJ2-3	TGTGCCAGCTCACCTGGGACGGTGGGTTCCACAGATACGCAGTATTTT	CASSPGTVGSTDTQYF
TRBV5-6	.	.	TRBJ2-7	TGTGTCAGCAGCTCGGGTGGCGTCTACGAGCAGTACTTC	CVSSSGGVYEQYF
TRBV4-3	.	TRBD2	TRBJ2-7	TGCGCCAGCAGCCAGGGGAGGGATAGCTCCTACGAGCAGTACTTC	CASSQGRDSSYEQYF
TRBV14	few	TRBD1	TRBJ1-1	TGTGCCAGCAGCCAAGAGACAGGGGATTTTAAAGCTTTCTTT	CASSQETGDFKAFF
TRBV6-5	.	.	TRBJ2-7	TGTGCCAGCAGTTACGCCCAGAGTTACGAGCAGTACTTC	CASSYAQSYEQYF